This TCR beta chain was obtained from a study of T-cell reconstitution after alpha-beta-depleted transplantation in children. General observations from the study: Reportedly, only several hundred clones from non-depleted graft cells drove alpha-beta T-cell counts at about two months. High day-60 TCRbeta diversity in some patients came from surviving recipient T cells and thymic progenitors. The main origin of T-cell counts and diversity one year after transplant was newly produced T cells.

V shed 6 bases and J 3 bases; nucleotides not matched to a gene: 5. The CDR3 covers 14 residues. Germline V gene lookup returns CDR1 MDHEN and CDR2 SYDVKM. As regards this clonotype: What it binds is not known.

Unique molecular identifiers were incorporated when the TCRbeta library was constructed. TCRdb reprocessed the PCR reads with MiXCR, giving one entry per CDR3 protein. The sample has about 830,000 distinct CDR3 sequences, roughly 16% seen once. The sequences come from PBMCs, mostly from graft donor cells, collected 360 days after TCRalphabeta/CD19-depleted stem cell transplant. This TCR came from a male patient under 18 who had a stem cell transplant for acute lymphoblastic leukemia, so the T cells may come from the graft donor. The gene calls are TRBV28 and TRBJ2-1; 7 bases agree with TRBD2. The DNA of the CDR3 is TGTGCCAGCAGCCCCACTAGCGTCTACAATGAGCAGTTCTTC. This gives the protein CASSPTSVYNEQFF. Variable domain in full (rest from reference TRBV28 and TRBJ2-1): DVKVTQSSRYLVKRTGEKVFLECVQDMDHENMFWYRQDPGLGLRLIYFSYDVKMKEKGDIPEGYSVSREKKERFSLILESASTNQTSMYLCASSPTSVYNEQFFGPGTRLTVL.